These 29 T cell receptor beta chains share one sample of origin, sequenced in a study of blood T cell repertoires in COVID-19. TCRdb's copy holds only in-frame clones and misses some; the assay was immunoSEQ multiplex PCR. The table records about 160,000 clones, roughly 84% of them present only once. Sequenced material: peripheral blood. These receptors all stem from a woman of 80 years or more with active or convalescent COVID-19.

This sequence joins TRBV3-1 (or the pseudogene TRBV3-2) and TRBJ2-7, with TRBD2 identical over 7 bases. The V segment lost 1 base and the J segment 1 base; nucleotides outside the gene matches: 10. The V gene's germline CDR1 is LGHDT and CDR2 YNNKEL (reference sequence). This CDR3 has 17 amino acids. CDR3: CASSQGGRTSTSYEQYF. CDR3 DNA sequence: TGTGCCAGCAGCCAAGGGGGCCGGACTAGTACTTCCTACGAGCAGTACTTC.

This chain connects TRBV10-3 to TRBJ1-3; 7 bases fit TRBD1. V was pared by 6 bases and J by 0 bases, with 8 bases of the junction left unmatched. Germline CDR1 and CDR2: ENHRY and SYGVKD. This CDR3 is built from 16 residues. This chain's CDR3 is CAISSWTGYSGNTIYF. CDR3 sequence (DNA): TGTGCCATCAGCAGTTGGACAGGCTACTCTGGAAACACCATATATTTT.

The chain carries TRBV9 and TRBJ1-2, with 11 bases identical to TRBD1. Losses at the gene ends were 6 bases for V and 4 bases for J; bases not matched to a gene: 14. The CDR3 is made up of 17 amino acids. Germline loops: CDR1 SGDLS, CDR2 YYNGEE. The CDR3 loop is CASTPGTGGKGGYGYTF. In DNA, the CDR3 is TGTGCCAGCACCCCCGGGACAGGGGGTAAAGGGGGCTATGGCTACACCTTC.

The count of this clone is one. This CDR3 is CATSREWGTGFEQYF. As DNA, the CDR3 is TGTGCCACCAGCAGAGAGTGGGGGACAGGGTTCGAGCAGTACTTC. This chain joins TRBV15 and TRBJ2-7; 9 positions match TRBD1. The length of the CDR3 is 15 residues. Germline V CDR1 and CDR2: LNHNV, YYDKDF (reference sequence). After removal of 0 bases from V and 6 bases from J, the junction contained 6 bases not matched to a gene.

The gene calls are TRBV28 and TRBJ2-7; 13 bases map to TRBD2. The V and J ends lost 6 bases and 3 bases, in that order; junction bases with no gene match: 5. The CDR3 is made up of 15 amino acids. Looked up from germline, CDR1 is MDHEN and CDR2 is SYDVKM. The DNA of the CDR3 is TGTGCCAGCAGCTCCGGGACTAGCGGGATCTACGAGCAGTACTTC. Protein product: CASSSGTSGIYEQYF.

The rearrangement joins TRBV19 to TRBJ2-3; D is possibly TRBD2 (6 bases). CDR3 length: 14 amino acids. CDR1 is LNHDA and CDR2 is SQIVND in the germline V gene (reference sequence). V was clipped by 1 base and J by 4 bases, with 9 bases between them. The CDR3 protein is CASSIAGEADTQYF. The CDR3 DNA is TGTGCCAGTAGTATAGCGGGAGAGGCAGATACGCAGTATTTT. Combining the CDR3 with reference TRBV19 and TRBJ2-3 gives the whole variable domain DGGITQSPKYLFRKEGQNVTLSCEQNLNHDAMYWYRQDPGQGLRLIYYSQIVNDFQKGDIAEGYSVSREKKESFPLTVTSAQKNPTAFYLCASSIAGEADTQYFGPGTRLTVL.

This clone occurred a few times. The CDR3 loop reads CASRMGPGEIYEQYF. The CDR3 region has the DNA TGTGCCAGCCGAATGGGACCAGGGGAAATCTACGAGCAGTACTTC. The rearrangement uses TRBV28 and TRBJ2-7, with D perhaps matching TRBD1 (6 bases). V lost 8 bases to trimming and J lost 3 bases, with 20 bases between them. Germline V gene data show CDR1 as MDHEN and CDR2 as SYDVKM. The length of the CDR3 is 15 residues.

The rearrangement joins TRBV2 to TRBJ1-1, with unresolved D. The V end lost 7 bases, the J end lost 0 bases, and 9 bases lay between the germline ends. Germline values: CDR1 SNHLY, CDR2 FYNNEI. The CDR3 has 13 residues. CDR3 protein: CASTRRLNTEAFF. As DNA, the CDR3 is TGTGCCAGCACACGGAGGCTGAACACTGAAGCTTTCTTT.

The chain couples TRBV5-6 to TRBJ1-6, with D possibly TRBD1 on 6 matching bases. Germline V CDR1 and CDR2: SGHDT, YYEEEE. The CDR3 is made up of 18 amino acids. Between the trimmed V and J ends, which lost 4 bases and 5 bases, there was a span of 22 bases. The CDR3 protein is CASSLFAGARLDNSPLHF. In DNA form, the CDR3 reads TGTGCCAGCAGCCTCTTTGCGGGGGCCCGTCTTGATAATTCACCCCTCCACTTT.

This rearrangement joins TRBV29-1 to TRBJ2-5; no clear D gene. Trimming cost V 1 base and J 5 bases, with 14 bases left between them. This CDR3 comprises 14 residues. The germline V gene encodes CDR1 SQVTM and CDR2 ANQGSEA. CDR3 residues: CSVEAPGLKETQYF. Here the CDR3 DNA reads TGCAGCGTTGAAGCGCCGGGTCTGAAGGAGACCCAGTACTTC.

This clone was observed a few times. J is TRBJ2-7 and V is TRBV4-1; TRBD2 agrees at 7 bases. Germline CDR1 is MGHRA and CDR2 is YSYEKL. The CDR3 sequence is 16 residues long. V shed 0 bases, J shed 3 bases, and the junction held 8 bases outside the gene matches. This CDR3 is CASSQERTGGFYEQYF. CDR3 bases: TGCGCCAGCAGCCAAGAACGGACGGGAGGCTTCTACGAGCAGTACTTC.

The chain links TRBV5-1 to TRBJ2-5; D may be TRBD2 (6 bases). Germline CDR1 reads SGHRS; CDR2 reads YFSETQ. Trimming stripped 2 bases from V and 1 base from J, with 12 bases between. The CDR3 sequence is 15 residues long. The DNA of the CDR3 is TGCGCCAGCAGCTTCTCCGGGACTCTCCAAGAGACCCAGTACTTC. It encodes CASSFSGTLQETQYF.

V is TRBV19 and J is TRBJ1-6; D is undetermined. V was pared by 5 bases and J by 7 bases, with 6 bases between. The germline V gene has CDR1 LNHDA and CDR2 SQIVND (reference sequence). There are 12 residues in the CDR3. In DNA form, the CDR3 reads TGTGCCAGTAGTCCCTTGAATTCACCCCTCCACTTT. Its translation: CASSPLNSPLHF.

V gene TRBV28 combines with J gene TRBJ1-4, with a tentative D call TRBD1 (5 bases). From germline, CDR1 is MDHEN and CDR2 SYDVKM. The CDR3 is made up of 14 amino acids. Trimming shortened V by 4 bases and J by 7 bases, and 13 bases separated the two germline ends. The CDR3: CASSWSPGGEKLFF. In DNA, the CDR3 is TGTGCCAGCAGTTGGTCGCCGGGGGGTGAAAAACTGTTTTTT.

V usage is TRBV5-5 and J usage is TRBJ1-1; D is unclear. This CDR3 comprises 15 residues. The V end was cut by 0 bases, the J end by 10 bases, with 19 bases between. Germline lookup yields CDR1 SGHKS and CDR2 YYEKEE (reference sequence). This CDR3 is CASSLAGSIANGAFF. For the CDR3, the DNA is TGTGCCAGCAGCTTGGCGGGGAGTATAGCTAATGGAGCTTTCTTT. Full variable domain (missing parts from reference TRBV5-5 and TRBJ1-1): DAGVTQSPTHLIKTRGQQVTLRCSPISGHKSVSWYQQVLGQGPQFIFQYYEKEERGRGNFPDRFSARQFPNYSSELNVNALLLGDSALYLCASSLAGSIANGAFFGQGTRLTVV.

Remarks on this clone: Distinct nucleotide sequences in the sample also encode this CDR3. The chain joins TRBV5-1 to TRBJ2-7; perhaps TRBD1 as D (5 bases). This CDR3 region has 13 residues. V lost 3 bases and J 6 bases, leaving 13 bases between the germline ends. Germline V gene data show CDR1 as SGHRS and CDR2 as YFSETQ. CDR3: CASSSDTFGEQYF. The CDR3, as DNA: TGCGCCAGCAGCTCGGACACTTTTGGCGAGCAGTACTTC.

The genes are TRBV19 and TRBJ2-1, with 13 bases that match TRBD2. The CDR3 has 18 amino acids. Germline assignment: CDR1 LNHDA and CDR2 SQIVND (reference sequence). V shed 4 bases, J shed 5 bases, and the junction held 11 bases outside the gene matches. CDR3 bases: TGTGCCAGTAGTAACCGCCGGACTAGCGGGAGAGAGCACAATGAGCAGTTCTTC. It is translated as CASSNRRTSGREHNEQFF.

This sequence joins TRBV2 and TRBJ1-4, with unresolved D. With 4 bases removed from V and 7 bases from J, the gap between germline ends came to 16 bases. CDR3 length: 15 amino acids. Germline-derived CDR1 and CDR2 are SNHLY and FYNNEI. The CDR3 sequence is CASSAYRVGIEKLFF. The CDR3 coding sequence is TGTGCCAGCAGTGCCTATAGGGTCGGGATTGAAAAACTGTTTTTT.

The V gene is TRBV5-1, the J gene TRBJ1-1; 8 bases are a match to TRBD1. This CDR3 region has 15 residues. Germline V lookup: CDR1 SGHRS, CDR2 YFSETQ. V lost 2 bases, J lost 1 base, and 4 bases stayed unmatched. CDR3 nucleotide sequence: TGCGCCAGCAGCTTCGCAGACAGGGGGAACACTGAAGCTTTCTTT. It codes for CASSFADRGNTEAFF.

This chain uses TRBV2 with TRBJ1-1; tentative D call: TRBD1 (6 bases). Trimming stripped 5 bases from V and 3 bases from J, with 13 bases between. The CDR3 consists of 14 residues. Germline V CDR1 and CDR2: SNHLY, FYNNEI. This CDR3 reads CASSPGAGDTEAFF. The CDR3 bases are TGTGCCAGCAGTCCAGGGGCAGGGGACACTGAAGCTTTCTTT.

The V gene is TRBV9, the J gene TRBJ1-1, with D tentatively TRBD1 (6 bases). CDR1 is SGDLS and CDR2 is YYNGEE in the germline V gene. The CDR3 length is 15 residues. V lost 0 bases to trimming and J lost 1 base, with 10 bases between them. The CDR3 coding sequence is TGTGCCAGCAGCGTAGCTGGGGGCTGGAACACTGAAGCTTTCTTT. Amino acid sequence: CASSVAGGWNTEAFF.

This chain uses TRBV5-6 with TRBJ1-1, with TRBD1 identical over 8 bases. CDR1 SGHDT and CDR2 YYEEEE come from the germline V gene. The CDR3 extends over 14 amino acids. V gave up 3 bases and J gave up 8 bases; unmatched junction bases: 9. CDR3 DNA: TGTGCCAGCAGCTGGACTATGACAGGGGCAGAAGCTTTCTTT. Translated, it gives CASSWTMTGAEAFF.

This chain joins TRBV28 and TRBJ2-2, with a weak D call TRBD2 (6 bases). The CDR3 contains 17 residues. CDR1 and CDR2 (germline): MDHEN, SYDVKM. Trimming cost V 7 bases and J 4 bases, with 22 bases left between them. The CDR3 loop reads CASKVGRGSPGTGELFF. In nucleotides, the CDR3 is TGTGCCAGCAAGGTGGGGCGGGGTTCACCAGGCACCGGGGAGCTGTTTTTT.

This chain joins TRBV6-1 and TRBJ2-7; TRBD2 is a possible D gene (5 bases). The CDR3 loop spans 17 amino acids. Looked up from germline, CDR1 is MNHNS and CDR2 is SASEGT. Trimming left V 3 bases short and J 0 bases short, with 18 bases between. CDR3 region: CASSEFLRVGYSYEQYF. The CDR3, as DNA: TGTGCCAGCAGTGAGTTTCTGCGGGTGGGCTACTCCTACGAGCAGTACTTC.

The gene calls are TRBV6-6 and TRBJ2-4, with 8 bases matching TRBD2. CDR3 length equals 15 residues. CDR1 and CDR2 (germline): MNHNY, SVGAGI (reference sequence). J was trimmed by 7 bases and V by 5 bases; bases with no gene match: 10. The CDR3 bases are TGTGCCAGCAGTACTAGCGGCGGAGGGGTGAACATTCAGTACTTC. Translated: CASSTSGGGVNIQYF.

The DNA of the CDR3 is TGTGCCAGTAGCCTTTCGGGACTGCCGAGTGGCTACACCTTC. This codes for CASSLSGLPSGYTF. The chain links TRBV19 to TRBJ1-2; the D gene is possibly TRBD1 (5 bases). The V gene lost 6 bases and the J gene lost 7 bases, with 18 bases spanning the gap. This CDR3 region has 14 residues. Germline loops: CDR1 LNHDA, CDR2 SQIVND (reference sequence).

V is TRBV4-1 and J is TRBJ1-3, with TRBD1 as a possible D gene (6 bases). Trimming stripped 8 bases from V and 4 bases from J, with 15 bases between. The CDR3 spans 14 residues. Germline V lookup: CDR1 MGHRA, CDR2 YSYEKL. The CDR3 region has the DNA TGCGCCAGCGCACCAGGGGTGTTAGGAAACACCATATATTTT. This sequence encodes CASAPGVLGNTIYF.

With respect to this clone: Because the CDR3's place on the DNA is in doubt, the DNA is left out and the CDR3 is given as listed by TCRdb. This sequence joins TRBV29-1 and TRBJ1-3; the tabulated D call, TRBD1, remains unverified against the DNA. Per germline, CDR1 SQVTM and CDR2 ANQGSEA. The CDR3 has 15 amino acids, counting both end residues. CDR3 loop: CSVDSGQGTGNTIYF.

In DNA form, the CDR3 reads TGTGCCACCAAACCGACAGGGGTAGACACCGGGGAGCTGTTTTTT. Translating gives CATKPTGVDTGELFF. The J gene is TRBJ2-2, the V gene TRBV24-1; TRBD1 matches 8 bases. The J segment lost 3 bases and the V segment lost 8 bases, leaving 7 bases of the junction unmatched. Per the germline V gene, CDR1 is KGHDR and CDR2 is SFDVKD. The CDR3 has 15 amino acids.